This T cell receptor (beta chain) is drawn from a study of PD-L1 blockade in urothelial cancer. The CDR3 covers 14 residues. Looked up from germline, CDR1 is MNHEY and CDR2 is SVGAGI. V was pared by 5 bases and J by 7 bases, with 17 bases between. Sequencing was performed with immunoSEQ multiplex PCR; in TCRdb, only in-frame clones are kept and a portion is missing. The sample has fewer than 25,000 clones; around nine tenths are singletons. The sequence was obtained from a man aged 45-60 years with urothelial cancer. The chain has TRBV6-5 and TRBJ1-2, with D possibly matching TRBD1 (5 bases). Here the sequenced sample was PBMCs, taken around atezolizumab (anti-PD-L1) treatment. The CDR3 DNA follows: TGTGCCAGCAGTCAACAGGAAAACTATGGTGGCTACACCTTC. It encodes CASSQQENYGGYTF.